This passage covers 16 T cell receptor beta chains from one sample sequenced in a study of blood T cell repertoires in COVID-19. Only in-frame clones appear in the TCRdb table, and some are missing; sequencing was by immunoSEQ multiplex PCR. The repertoire includes some 380,000 clones, about 90% of them detected once, and about 6.5% sits in the top ten. Specimen: peripheral blood. These receptors came from a man aged 18 to 29 with active or convalescent COVID-19.

This clone was seen a handful of times. The chain uses TRBV4-3 and TRBJ1-5; D not resolved. CDR1 LGHNA and CDR2 YSLEER come from the germline V gene. The CDR3 consists of 15 residues. Trimming pared 0 bases from V and 6 bases from J, leaving 12 bases between. The CDR3 sequence: CASSQDRGRSQPQHF. The CDR3 DNA is TGCGCCAGCAGCCAAGATCGCGGTCGGAGTCAGCCCCAGCATTTT.

The V and J genes are TRBV29-1 and TRBJ1-3, with unresolved D. This CDR3 spans 12 amino acids. V was cut by 7 bases and J by 4 bases, with 11 bases left in between. CDR1 SQVTM and CDR2 ANQGSEA come from the germline V gene. Here the CDR3 reads CSAVASGNTIYF. In DNA, the CDR3 is TGCAGCGCTGTAGCTTCGGGAAACACCATATATTTT.

The chain couples TRBV5-1 to TRBJ1-4, with D tentatively TRBD1 (5 bases). This CDR3 contains 17 residues. V lost 4 bases and J 0 bases, leaving 16 bases between the germline ends. CDR1 is SGHRS and CDR2 is YFSETQ in the germline V gene. Written as DNA, the CDR3 is TGCGCCAGCAGCGTAGGGGTTGGGTATTCAACTAATGAAAAACTGTTTTTT. Translating it yields CASSVGVGYSTNEKLFF.

The chain is built from TRBV28 and TRBJ2-2, with 7 bases identical to TRBD1. The CDR3 runs to 16 residues. Germline V lookup: CDR1 MDHEN, CDR2 SYDVKM. V dropped 7 bases and J dropped 7; count of bases not matched to a gene: 15. CDR3 amino acids: CASNPTGTVSYGELFF. CDR3 DNA sequence: TGTGCCAGCAATCCAACCGGGACAGTCAGCTACGGGGAGCTGTTTTTT.

This sequence joins TRBV9 and TRBJ1-2, with TRBD1 matching over 11 bases. CDR3 length: 14 amino acids. The junction had 5 bases not matched to a gene; V was cut back by 4 bases and J by 6 bases. Germline CDR1 reads SGDLS; CDR2 reads YYNGEE. CDR3 in amino acids: CASSPTGQGDGYTF. For the CDR3, the DNA is TGTGCCAGCAGCCCCACGGGACAGGGGGATGGCTACACCTTC.

This rearrangement joins TRBV5-8 to TRBJ2-1, with 9 bases lining up with TRBD1. The germline V gene encodes CDR1 SGHTS and CDR2 YDEGEE. This CDR3 spans 17 amino acids. V shed 5 bases, J shed 3 bases, and the junction held 12 bases outside the gene matches. CDR3 bases: TGTGCCAGCAGTTGGGACAGGGATCCTCCTTACTACAATGAGCAGTTCTTC. Translation: CASSWDRDPPYYNEQFF.

The CDR3 spells CASTYGLVAGVMNTEAFF. As DNA, the CDR3 is TGTGCCAGCACTTATGGTCTCGTGGCAGGGGTTATGAACACTGAAGCTTTCTTT. The rearrangement links TRBV6-2 or TRBV6-3 to TRBJ1-1, with D perhaps TRBD1 (6 bases). There are 18 residues in the CDR3. Trimming stripped 7 bases from V and 0 bases from J, with 24 bases between. Germline values: CDR1 MNHEY, CDR2 SVGEGT.

The genes are TRBV19 and TRBJ2-7; D perhaps matches TRBD1 (5 bases). The CDR3 totals 13 residues. Germline CDR1 LNHDA, CDR2 SQIVND (reference sequence). V shed 3 bases and J shed 5 bases, with 11 bases lying between them. CDR3 in amino acids: CASSITRANEQYF. CDR3 bases: TGTGCCAGTAGTATTACCAGGGCGAACGAGCAGTACTTC.

The chain carries TRBV5-1 and TRBJ2-3; D not certain. Germline CDR1 is SGHRS and CDR2 is YFSETQ. Deletions cut 1 base from V and 4 bases from J, with 4 bases between. This CDR3 has 12 residues. CDR3 region: CASSLTSDTQYF. The DNA for the CDR3 is TGCGCCAGCAGCTTGACTTCAGATACGCAGTATTTT.

This clone was found a few times. This chain uses TRBV28 with TRBJ1-2; possibly TRBD1 for D (5 bases). Trimming took 5 bases from V and 7 from J, leaving 17 bases between them. In germline, CDR1 is MDHEN, CDR2 SYDVKM. The CDR3 contains 14 residues. CDR3 bases: TGTGCCAGCAGTCAAGCCTCAGGGCAGGGTGGCTACACCTTC. Translated: CASSQASGQGGYTF.

The gene calls are TRBV6-5 and TRBJ1-4, with 10 bases identical to TRBD1. Germline values: CDR1 MNHEY, CDR2 SVGAGI. The CDR3 covers 15 residues. With 4 bases clipped from V and 7 bases from J, the junction kept 6 bases outside the gene matches. In DNA, the CDR3 is TGTGCCAGCAGTTTAAGGACAGGGGGGGGTGAAAAACTGTTTTTT. As protein: CASSLRTGGGEKLFF.

The genes are TRBV27 and TRBJ2-1; 14 nucleotides line up with TRBD2. Germline CDR1 reads MNHEY; CDR2 reads SMNVEV (reference sequence). The CDR3 sequence is 17 residues long. Trimming cost V 2 bases and J 8 bases; bases outside gene matches: 8. The CDR3 DNA is TGTGCCAGCAGTTTACGACTAGCGGGGGGGCCTGTCTATGAGCAGTTCTTC. As protein: CASSLRLAGGPVYEQFF.

V and J are TRBV5-1 and TRBJ1-2; 9 bases agree with TRBD1. This CDR3 spans 19 amino acids. The J segment lost 8 bases and the V segment lost 4 bases, leaving 24 bases of the junction unmatched. The germline CDR1 and CDR2 sequences are SGHRS and YFSETQ. CDR3 protein: CASSKTGVTGGLSSSGYTF. As DNA, the CDR3 is TGCGCCAGCAGCAAAACGGGGGTAACAGGGGGCCTTTCAAGCTCCGGCTACACCTTC.

The chain uses TRBV19 and TRBJ2-7; 7 bases align to TRBD1. The V segment lost 5 bases and the J segment 6 bases; nucleotides outside the gene matches: 13. Germline V gene data show CDR1 as LNHDA and CDR2 as SQIVND (reference sequence). This CDR3 has 15 residues. The chain's CDR3 is CASSVQTGTSAEQYF. The DNA for the CDR3 is TGTGCCAGTAGTGTACAGACAGGGACCTCAGCCGAGCAGTACTTC.

V usage is TRBV21-1 and J usage is TRBJ1-1. TRBV21-1 has pseudogene status. This CDR3 comprises 12 residues. The CDR3 protein is CASSTRGGAAFF. CDR3 nucleotide sequence: TGTGCCAGCAGCACCCGCGGCGGAGCAGCTTTCTTT.

V usage is TRBV7-9 and J usage is TRBJ1-1; TRBD1 agrees at 8 bases. With V trimmed by 4 bases and J by 6 bases, 7 bases remained unmatched. The CDR3 is 14 residues long. The germline V gene encodes CDR1 SEHNR and CDR2 FQNEAQ (reference sequence). CDR3: CASSSTGGRAEAFF. The CDR3 region has the DNA TGTGCCAGCAGCTCCACAGGGGGTCGGGCTGAAGCTTTCTTT.